This T cell receptor (beta chain) appears in the sequencing data of a study of neurological immune-mediated disorders. This clonotype was picked up many times. CDR3 length equals 13 residues. V gave up 4 bases and J gave up 2 bases, with 8 bases separating them. Germline loops: CDR1 SGHVS, CDR2 FQNEAQ. Time point of the sample: longitudinal time-point 1 (baseline). TCRdb recomputed calls from the 5' RACE reads with MiXCR, one row per CDR3 protein. There are around 60,000 distinct CDR3 sequences in the sample; around 10% occur only once, and 6.5% to 8% lies in the top ten. This chain joins TRBV7-8 and TRBJ2-5, with D unclear. This clonotype originated in a male donor with HTLV-1-associated myelopathy (HAM/TSP). Sequencing input: PBMCs. In DNA, the CDR3 is TGTGCCAGCAGCTCTGGGCGGCAAGAGACCCAGTACTTC. This gives the protein CASSSGRQETQYF.